This entry concerns a single T cell receptor beta chain. Its target is unknown. This entry comes from a study of vaccination and CD4 T cells after COVID-19. Whole-study context: Researchers treated control cultures with a CEFX pool, an HIV-1 Nef pool, or no peptide. General study points: Among reactive clones from convalescent patients, a median approximately 86% appeared only post-vaccination.

Cultured CD4+ T-cell DNA underwent Oncomine TCR Beta short-read sequencing. TCRdb itself ran the PCR reads through MiXCR, one entry per CDR3 protein. Among approximately 13,000 distinct CDR3 sequences listed, about three fifths were seen once. As to treatment: roughly 10-day PBMC culture with coronavirus spike peptide pools or control peptides (ViraFEST assay). It was on days 3 and 7 that half the medium was replaced with fresh IL-2 medium. The TCR originated in a human donor who had recovered from COVID-19. Sequenced input: CD4+ T cells from blood, cultured in vitro.

The CDR3 spells CSAAKEQETQYF. CDR3 coding DNA: TGCAGTGCCGCAAAGGAGCAAGAGACCCAGTACTTC. The genes are TRBV20-1 and TRBJ2-5; no reliable D call. The germline V and J ends were trimmed by 6 bases and 2 bases, with 10 bases remaining between them. This CDR3 spans 12 amino acids. CDR1 is DFQATT, CDR2 SNEGSKA, per germline (reference sequence).